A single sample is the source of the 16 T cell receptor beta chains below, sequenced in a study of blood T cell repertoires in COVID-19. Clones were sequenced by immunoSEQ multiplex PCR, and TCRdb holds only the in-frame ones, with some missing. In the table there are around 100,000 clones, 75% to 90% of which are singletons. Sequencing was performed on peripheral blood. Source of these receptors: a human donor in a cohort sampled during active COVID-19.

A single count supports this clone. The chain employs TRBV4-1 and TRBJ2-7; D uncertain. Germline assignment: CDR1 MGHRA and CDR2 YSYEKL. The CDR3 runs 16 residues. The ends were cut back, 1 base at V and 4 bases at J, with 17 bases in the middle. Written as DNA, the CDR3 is TGCGCCAGCAGCCAAGGCCGGAGCGCCTGGTATTACGAGCAGTACTTC. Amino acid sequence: CASSQGRSAWYYEQYF.

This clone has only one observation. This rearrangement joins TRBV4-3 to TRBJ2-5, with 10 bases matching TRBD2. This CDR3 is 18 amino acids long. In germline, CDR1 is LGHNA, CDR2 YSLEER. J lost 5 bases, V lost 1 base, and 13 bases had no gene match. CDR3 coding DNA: TGCGCCAGCAGCCAAGTTCTCCGGGGACTAGCGATGTGGGAGACCCAGTACTTC. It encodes CASSQVLRGLAMWETQYF.

The CDR3 protein is CASSPGGPIYEQYF. In DNA, the CDR3 is TGCGCCAGCAGCCCCGGGGGGCCAATCTACGAGCAGTACTTC. The chain employs TRBV5-1 and TRBJ2-7; D is perhaps TRBD2 (7 bases). The V end lost 4 bases, the J end lost 3 bases, and 14 bases lay between the germline ends. Germline V gene sequence: CDR1 SGHRS, CDR2 YFSETQ. CDR3 length: 14 residues.

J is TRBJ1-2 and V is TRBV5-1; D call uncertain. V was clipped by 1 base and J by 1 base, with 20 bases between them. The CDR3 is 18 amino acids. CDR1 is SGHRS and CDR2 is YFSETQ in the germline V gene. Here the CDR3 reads CASSLTEDPSGGNYGYTF. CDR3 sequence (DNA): TGCGCCAGCAGCTTGACCGAAGACCCTTCGGGAGGTAACTATGGCTACACCTTC.

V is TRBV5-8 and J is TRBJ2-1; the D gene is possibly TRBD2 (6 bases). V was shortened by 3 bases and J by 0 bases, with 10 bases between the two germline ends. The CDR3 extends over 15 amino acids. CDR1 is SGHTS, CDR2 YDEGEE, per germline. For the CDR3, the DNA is TGTGCCAGCAGCTGGGCGGGGAGCTCCTACAATGAGCAGTTCTTC. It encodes CASSWAGSSYNEQFF.

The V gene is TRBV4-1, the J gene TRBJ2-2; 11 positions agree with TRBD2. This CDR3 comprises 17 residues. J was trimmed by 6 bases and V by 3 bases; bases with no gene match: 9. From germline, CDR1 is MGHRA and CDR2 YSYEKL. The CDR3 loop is CASSQATTSGAAGELFF. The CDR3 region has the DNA TGCGCCAGCAGCCAGGCCACGACTAGCGGGGCTGCCGGGGAGCTGTTTTTT.

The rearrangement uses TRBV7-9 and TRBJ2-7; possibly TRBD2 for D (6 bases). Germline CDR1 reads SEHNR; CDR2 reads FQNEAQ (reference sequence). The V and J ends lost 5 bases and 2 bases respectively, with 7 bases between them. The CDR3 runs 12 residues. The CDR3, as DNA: TGTGCCAGCAGCGGCGGGGCCTACGAGCAGTACTTC. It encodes CASSGGAYEQYF.

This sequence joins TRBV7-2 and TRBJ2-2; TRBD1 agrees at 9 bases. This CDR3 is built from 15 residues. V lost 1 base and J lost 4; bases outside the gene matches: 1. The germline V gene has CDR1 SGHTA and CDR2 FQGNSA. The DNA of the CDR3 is TGTGCCAGCAGCTTAGACAGGGGGCCCACCGGGGAGCTGTTTTTT. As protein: CASSLDRGPTGELFF.

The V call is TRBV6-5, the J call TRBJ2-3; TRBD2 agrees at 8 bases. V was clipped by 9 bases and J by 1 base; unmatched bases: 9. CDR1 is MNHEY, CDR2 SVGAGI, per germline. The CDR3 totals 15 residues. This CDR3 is CASGEVRGGTDTQYF. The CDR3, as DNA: TGTGCCAGTGGGGAGGTGCGGGGGGGCACAGATACGCAGTATTTT.

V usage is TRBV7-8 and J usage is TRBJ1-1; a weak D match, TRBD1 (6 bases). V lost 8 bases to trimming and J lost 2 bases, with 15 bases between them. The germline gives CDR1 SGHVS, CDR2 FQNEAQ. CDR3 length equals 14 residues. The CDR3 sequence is CASVPGTINTEAFF. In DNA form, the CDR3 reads TGTGCCAGCGTCCCCGGGACAATAAACACTGAAGCTTTCTTT.

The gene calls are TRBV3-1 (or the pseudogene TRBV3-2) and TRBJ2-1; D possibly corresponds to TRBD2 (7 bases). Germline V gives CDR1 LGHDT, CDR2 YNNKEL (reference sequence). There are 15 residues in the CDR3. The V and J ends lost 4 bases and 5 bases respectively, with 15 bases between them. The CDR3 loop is CASSLKGGPNNEQFF. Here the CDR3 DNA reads TGTGCCAGCAGCCTTAAGGGGGGGCCCAACAATGAGCAGTTCTTC.

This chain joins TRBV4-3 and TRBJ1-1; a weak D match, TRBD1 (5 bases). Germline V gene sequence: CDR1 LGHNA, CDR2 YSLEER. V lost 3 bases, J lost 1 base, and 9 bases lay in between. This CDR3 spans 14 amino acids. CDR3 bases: TGCGCCAGCAGCCATGCTCAGGGGAACACTGAAGCTTTCTTT. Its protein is CASSHAQGNTEAFF.

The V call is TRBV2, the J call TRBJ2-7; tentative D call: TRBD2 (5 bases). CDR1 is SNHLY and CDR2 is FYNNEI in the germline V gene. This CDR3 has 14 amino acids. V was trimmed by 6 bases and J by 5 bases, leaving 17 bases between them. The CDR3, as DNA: TGTGCCAGCAGAGGAGGTGACCGCCCGGACGAGCAGTACTTC. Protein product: CASRGGDRPDEQYF.

CDR3 sequence reads: CASSSPGGPNTEAFF. As DNA, the CDR3 is TGTGCCAGCAGTAGCCCCGGGGGGCCGAACACTGAAGCTTTCTTT. V is TRBV27 and J is TRBJ1-1; D perhaps matches TRBD1 (6 bases). The CDR3 extends over 15 amino acids. V was shortened by 5 bases and J by 1 base, with 14 bases between the two germline ends. Per the germline V gene, CDR1 is MNHEY and CDR2 is SMNVEV (reference sequence).

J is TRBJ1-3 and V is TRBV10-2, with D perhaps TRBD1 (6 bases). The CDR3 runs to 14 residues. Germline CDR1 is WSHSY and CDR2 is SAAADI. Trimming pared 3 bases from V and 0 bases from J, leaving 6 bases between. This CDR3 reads CASSEGGSGNTIYF. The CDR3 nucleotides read TGCGCCAGCAGTGAAGGGGGCTCTGGAAACACCATATATTTT.

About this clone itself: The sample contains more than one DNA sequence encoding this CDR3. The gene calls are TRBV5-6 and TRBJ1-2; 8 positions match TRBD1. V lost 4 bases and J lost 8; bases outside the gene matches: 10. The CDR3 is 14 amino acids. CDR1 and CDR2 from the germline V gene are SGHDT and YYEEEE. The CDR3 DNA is TGTGCCAGCAGCATTGGACAGGGTGTGGGCGGCTACACCTTC. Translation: CASSIGQGVGGYTF.